This is a list of T cell receptor beta chains from one sample in a study of blood T cell repertoires in COVID-19. Sequencing was performed with immunoSEQ multiplex PCR; in TCRdb, only in-frame clones are kept and a portion is missing. The data contain almost 300,000 clones, around nine tenths of them singletons. The source material was peripheral blood. These receptors all come from a man between 70 and 80 years old with acute or convalescent COVID-19. Each CDR3 is given with its conserved first and last residue. Fields, in order: D gene, clone size, J gene, V gene, CDR3 DNA, CDR3 protein. The D gene is left open where the match is weak. Size is omitted from some rows. Given values are once, few, many or a class for expanded clones.

D: .; size: few; J: TRBJ1-1; V: TRBV10-3; DNA: TGTGCCATTGGGGCGGTCGGAGTAGCTTTCTTT; CDR3: CAIGAVGVAFF
D: .; size: .; J: TRBJ2-7; V: TRBV18; DNA: TGTGCCAGTCACGACGGAGGAACCTACGAGCAGTACTTC; CDR3: CASHDGGTYEQYF
D: TRBD2; size: .; J: TRBJ2-1; V: TRBV4-2; DNA: TGTGCCAGCAGCCAAGATAGGAGCGGGGGGGCTTCCTACAATGAGCAGTTCTTC; CDR3: CASSQDRSGGASYNEQFF
D: .; size: .; J: TRBJ1-3; V: TRBV7-8; DNA: TGTGCCAGCAGCTTAGGTGGCAGGGGTTATGGAAACACCATATATTTT; CDR3: CASSLGGRGYGNTIYF
D: .; size: .; J: TRBJ1-1; V: TRBV2; DNA: TGTGCCAGCAGTGCGGACATCATGAACACTGAAGCTTTCTTT; CDR3: CASSADIMNTEAFF
D: TRBD1; size: .; J: TRBJ1-4; V: TRBV4-1; DNA: TGCGCCAGCAGCCCTGGGGACAGTAGAGTAGGAAAACTGTTTTTT; CDR3: CASSPGDSRVGKLFF
D: TRBD1; size: few; J: TRBJ1-6; V: TRBV15; DNA: TGTGCCACCAGCAGAGATCCCCTTTACAGGGGTATGTCACCCCTCCACTTT; CDR3: CATSRDPLYRGMSPLHF
D: .; size: .; J: TRBJ2-3; V: TRBV6-5; DNA: TGTGCCAGCAGACCCGGGGTAGCGGCGGATACGCAGTATTTT; CDR3: CASRPGVAADTQYF
D: .; size: .; J: TRBJ1-1; V: TRBV7-2; DNA: TGTGCCAGCAGCTTAGGAGCAGGTAGGAACACTGAAGCTTTCTTT; CDR3: CASSLGAGRNTEAFF
D: .; size: .; J: TRBJ2-4; V: TRBV7-2; DNA: TGTGCCAGCAGCTTAGTAGGCGGAGGGGGCAGCAAAAACATTCAGTACTTC; CDR3: CASSLVGGGGSKNIQYF
D: TRBD2; size: .; J: TRBJ2-3; V: TRBV30; DNA: TGTGCCTGGAGGCGGGGGGGCACAGATACGCAGTATTTT; CDR3: CAWRRGGTDTQYF
D: TRBD2; size: .; J: TRBJ2-3; V: TRBV4-3; DNA: TGCGCCAGCAGCCAAGAAAGGACTAGATTAGATACGCAGTATTTT; CDR3: CASSQERTRLDTQYF
D: .; size: .; J: TRBJ2-3; V: TRBV11-2; DNA: TGTGCCAGCAGCTTAGGTCGGGGTCCCACAGATACGCAGTATTTT; CDR3: CASSLGRGPTDTQYF
D: TRBD2; size: once; J: TRBJ2-3; V: TRBV7-2; DNA: TGTGCCAGCAGCGGAGGACTAGCGTGGGGGGGGGATACGCAGTATTTT; CDR3: CASSGGLAWGGDTQYF
D: TRBD1; size: once; J: TRBJ1-6; V: TRBV5-5; DNA: TGTGCCAGCAGCCGTACAGGGGCAAGGGGTAATTCACCCCTCCACTTT; CDR3: CASSRTGARGNSPLHF
D: .; size: .; J: TRBJ2-7; V: TRBV10-3; DNA: TGTGCCATCACCGAAACTACTAGAGAGCAGTACTTC; CDR3: CAITETTREQYF
D: .; size: .; J: TRBJ2-7; V: TRBV7-8; DNA: TGTGCCAGCAGCTCGAGCCCCGAGCAGTACTTC; CDR3: CASSSSPEQYF
D: TRBD1; size: .; J: TRBJ1-6; V: TRBV19; DNA: TGTGCCAGCAGACAGGGTTCTGGGGGGAATAATTCACCCCTCCACTTT; CDR3: CASRQGSGGNNSPLHF
D: .; size: once; J: TRBJ1-6; V: TRBV19; DNA: TGTGCCAGTAGTATTTATCGGGGAGAAGATTCACCCCTCCACTTT; CDR3: CASSIYRGEDSPLHF
D: .; size: few; J: TRBJ2-3; V: TRBV20-1; DNA: TGCAGTGCAGACAACACAGATACGCAGTATTTT; CDR3: CSADNTDTQYF
D: .; size: .; J: TRBJ1-3; V: TRBV7-2; DNA: TGTGCCAGCAGCTTAAGGATTGGGCAGGGAAACACCATATATTTT; CDR3: CASSLRIGQGNTIYF
D: .; size: .; J: TRBJ1-6; V: TRBV28; DNA: TGTGCCAGCAGTGGGCCAGGTAGCTCCTATAATTCACCCCTCCACTTT; CDR3: CASSGPGSSYNSPLHF
D: TRBD1; size: .; J: TRBJ1-2; V: TRBV28; DNA: TGTGCCAGCACCGCGACAGGGCGTTACTATGGCTACACCTTC; CDR3: CASTATGRYYGYTF
D: TRBD2; size: .; J: TRBJ2-7; V: TRBV10-3; DNA: TGTGCCATCAGTGATATGGCTAGCGGGCTCTACGAGCAGTACTTC; CDR3: CAISDMASGLYEQYF
D: .; size: few; J: TRBJ2-2; V: TRBV19; DNA: TGTGCCAGTAGTATATTAGGAGGCGGGGAGCTGTTTTTT; CDR3: CASSILGGGELFF
D: TRBD1; size: .; J: TRBJ2-5; V: TRBV28; DNA: TGTGCCAGCAGTTTATCGGGACAGGGAGGGGTAAACCAAGAGACCCAGTACTTC; CDR3: CASSLSGQGGVNQETQYF
D: .; size: .; J: TRBJ1-4; V: TRBV28; DNA: TGTGCCAGCAGTTTTAATGGTAGACAGGCCGCGAAAAAACTGTTTTTT; CDR3: CASSFNGRQAAKKLFF
D: TRBD2; size: once; J: TRBJ2-5; V: TRBV5-4; DNA: TGTGCCAGCAGCTTGGGACTAGCGGGGCAAGAGACCCAGTACTTC; CDR3: CASSLGLAGQETQYF
D: .; size: once; J: TRBJ2-6; V: TRBV15; DNA: TGTGCCACCAGCAGAGCACTCTCTGGGGCCAACGTCCTGACTTTC; CDR3: CATSRALSGANVLTF
D: .; size: .; J: TRBJ2-3; V: TRBV13; DNA: TGTGCCAGCAGCTCCCGGAAGGGGGTTCCCACAGATACGCAGTATTTT; CDR3: CASSSRKGVPTDTQYF
D: .; size: .; J: TRBJ2-7; V: TRBV3-1/TRBV3-2; DNA: TGTGCCAGCAGCCCTGGTGGGGGAGGCGAGCAGTACTTC; CDR3: CASSPGGGGEQYF
D: .; size: .; J: TRBJ1-6; V: TRBV7-9; DNA: TGTGCCGGGAACGACGGACTTAATTCACCCCTCCACTTT; CDR3: CAGNDGLNSPLHF
D: .; size: once; J: TRBJ1-1; V: TRBV6-5; DNA: TGTGCCAGCAGTTACATCAGGGACACTGAAGCTTTCTTT; CDR3: CASSYIRDTEAFF
D: .; size: .; J: TRBJ2-5; V: TRBV2; DNA: TGTGCCAGCAGCCGGGACAGCCCCTCGGGGGGGGAGACCCAGTACTTC; CDR3: CASSRDSPSGGETQYF
D: .; size: .; J: TRBJ2-1; V: TRBV11-2; DNA: TGTGCCAGCAGCTCCCTCGGCGGGATCTACAATGAGCAGTTCTTC; CDR3: CASSSLGGIYNEQFF
D: .; size: .; J: TRBJ2-5; V: TRBV19; DNA: TGTGCCAGTAGTAGGGGGCCAGAGACCCAGTACTTC; CDR3: CASSRGPETQYF
D: TRBD2; size: .; J: TRBJ2-1; V: TRBV2; DNA: TGTGCCAGCAGTGGAACTCCGACTAGCGGGCTAAGGGGTGAGCAGTTCTTC; CDR3: CASSGTPTSGLRGEQFF
D: .; size: .; J: TRBJ2-3; V: TRBV4-1; DNA: TGCGCCAGCAGCCAAGTCAGGATCACAGATACGCAGTATTTT; CDR3: CASSQVRITDTQYF
D: .; size: .; J: TRBJ2-4; V: TRBV27; DNA: TGTGCCAGCAGTCCCGATCTGAGGGACTCGCGGTTGGGCAAAAACATTCAGTACTTC; CDR3: CASSPDLRDSRLGKNIQYF
D: .; size: .; J: TRBJ1-6; V: TRBV12-5; DNA: TGTGCTGGAGAAGGTAAGTCACCCCTCCACTTT; CDR3: CAGEGKSPLHF
D: .; size: .; J: TRBJ1-6; V: TRBV6-5; DNA: TGTGCCAGCCGCGTGGGGGGGAATAATTCACCCCTCCACTTT; CDR3: CASRVGGNNSPLHF
D: TRBD1; size: .; J: TRBJ1-6; V: TRBV19; DNA: TGTGCCAGTAGTATGACTGGACAGGTTAATTCACCCCTCCACTTT; CDR3: CASSMTGQVNSPLHF
D: .; size: few; J: TRBJ1-2; V: TRBV6-5; DNA: TGTGCCAGCAGTCTAGATAACTATGGCTACACCTTC; CDR3: CASSLDNYGYTF
D: .; size: .; J: TRBJ1-5; V: TRBV15; DNA: TGTGCCACCAGCAGAGGGCCTTACAGCAATCAGCCCCAGCATTTT; CDR3: CATSRGPYSNQPQHF
D: .; size: .; J: TRBJ2-5; V: TRBV6-1; DNA: TGTGCCAGCAGTGAGCCGGGGGAAGAGACCCAGTACTTC; CDR3: CASSEPGEETQYF
D: TRBD2; size: .; J: TRBJ2-1; V: TRBV29-1; DNA: TGCAGCGTTAGCGGGGGGCTCAATGAGCAGTTCTTC; CDR3: CSVSGGLNEQFF
D: .; size: .; J: TRBJ2-7; V: TRBV7-2; DNA: TGTGCCAGCAGCTTAGATTACAGATCCCCCCACGAGCAGTACTTC; CDR3: CASSLDYRSPHEQYF
D: .; size: .; J: TRBJ2-1; V: TRBV5-5; DNA: TGTGCCAGCAGCTTAAACGGGAGACTTGGCAATGAGCAGTTCTTC; CDR3: CASSLNGRLGNEQFF
D: .; size: .; J: TRBJ2-3; V: TRBV6-1; DNA: TGTGCCAGCAGTGAAATCGAGGGGGTTACGCAGTATTTT; CDR3: CASSEIEGVTQYF